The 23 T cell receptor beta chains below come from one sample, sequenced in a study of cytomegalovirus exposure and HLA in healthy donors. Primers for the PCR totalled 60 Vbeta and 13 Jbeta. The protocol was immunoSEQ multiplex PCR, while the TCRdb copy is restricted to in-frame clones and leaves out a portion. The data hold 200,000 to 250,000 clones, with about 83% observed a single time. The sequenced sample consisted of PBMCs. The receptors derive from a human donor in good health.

CDR3 coding DNA: TGTGCCAGCAGCTCGGGACTAGCGGCAGTGCGGGAGCAGTACTTC. Its translation: CASSSGLAAVREQYF. The rearrangement uses TRBV7-2 and TRBJ2-7, with TRBD2 matching 11 bases. The J segment lost 7 bases and the V segment lost 4 bases, leaving 9 bases of the junction unmatched. CDR1 and CDR2 from the germline V gene are SGHTA and FQGNSA. The CDR3 consists of 15 residues.

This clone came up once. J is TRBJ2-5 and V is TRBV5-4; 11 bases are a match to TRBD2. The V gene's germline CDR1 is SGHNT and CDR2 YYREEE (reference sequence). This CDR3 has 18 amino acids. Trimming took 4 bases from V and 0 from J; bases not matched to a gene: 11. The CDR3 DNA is TGTGCCAGCAGCAGGGTACTAGCGGGAGACGTTAACCAAGAGACCCAGTACTTC. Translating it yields CASSRVLAGDVNQETQYF.

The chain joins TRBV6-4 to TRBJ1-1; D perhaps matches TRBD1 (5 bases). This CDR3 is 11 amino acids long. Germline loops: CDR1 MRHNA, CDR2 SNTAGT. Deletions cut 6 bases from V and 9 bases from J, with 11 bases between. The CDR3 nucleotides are TGTGCCAGCAGGGGGGAGGGTAAAGCTTTCTTT. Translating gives CASRGEGKAFF.

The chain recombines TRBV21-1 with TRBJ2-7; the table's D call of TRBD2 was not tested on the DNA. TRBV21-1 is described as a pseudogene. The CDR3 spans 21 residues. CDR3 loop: CASSNMSPPGVFREKSYEQYF. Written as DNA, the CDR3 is TGTGCCAGCAGCAATATGTCCCCGCCCGGGGTGTTTCGTGAAAAGTCCTACGAGCAGTACTTC.

CDR3 DNA sequence: TGTGCCAGCAGCGTGGCGGGACAGGGGGCAATTTATGGCTACACCTTC. It specifies CASSVAGQGAIYGYTF. The rearrangement links TRBV9 to TRBJ1-2; 12 nucleotides match TRBD1. Looked up from germline, CDR1 is SGDLS and CDR2 is YYNGEE. V was pared by 2 bases and J by 5 bases, with 7 bases of the junction left unmatched. The length of the CDR3 is 16 residues. Looking up the rest from reference TRBV9 and TRBJ1-2 gives the full variable domain: DSGVTQTPKHLITATGQRVTLRCSPRSGDLSVYWYQQSLDQGLQFLIQYYNGEERAKGNILERFSAQQFPDLHSELNLSSLELGDSALYFCASSVAGQGAIYGYTFGSGTRLTVV.

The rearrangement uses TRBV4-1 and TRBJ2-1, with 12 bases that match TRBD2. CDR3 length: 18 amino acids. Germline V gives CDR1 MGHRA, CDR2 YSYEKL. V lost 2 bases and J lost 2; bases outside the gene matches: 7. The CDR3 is CASSQPDGLAGPYNEQFF. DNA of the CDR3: TGCGCCAGCAGCCAACCTGATGGACTAGCGGGACCCTACAATGAGCAGTTCTTC.

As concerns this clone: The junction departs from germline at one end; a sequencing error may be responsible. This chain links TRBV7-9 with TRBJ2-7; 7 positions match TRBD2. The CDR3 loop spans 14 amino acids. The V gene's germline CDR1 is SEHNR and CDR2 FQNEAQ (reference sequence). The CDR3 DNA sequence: TGTTCCAGCAGCTTAGCGGGCGGAGGGGACGAGCAGTACTTC. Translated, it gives CSSSLAGGGDEQYF. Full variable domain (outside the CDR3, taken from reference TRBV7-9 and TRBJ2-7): DTGVSQNPRHKITKRGQNVTFRCDPISEHNRLYWYRQTLGQGPEFLTYFQNEAQLEKSRLLSDRFSAERPKGSFSTLEIQRTEQGDSAMYLCSSSLAGGGDEQYFGPGTRLTVT.

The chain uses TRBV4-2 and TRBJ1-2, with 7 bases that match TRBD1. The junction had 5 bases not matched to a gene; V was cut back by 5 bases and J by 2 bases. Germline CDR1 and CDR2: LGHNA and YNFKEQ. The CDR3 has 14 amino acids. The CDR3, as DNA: TGTGCCAGCAGCAGCTACAGGGGCAACTATGGCTACACCTTC. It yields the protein CASSSYRGNYGYTF.

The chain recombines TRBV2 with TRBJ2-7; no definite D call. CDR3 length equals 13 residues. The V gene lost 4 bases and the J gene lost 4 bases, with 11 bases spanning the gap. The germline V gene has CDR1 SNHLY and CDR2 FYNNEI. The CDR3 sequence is CASSVELPYEQYF. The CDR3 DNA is TGTGCCAGCAGTGTCGAGTTACCATACGAGCAGTACTTC.

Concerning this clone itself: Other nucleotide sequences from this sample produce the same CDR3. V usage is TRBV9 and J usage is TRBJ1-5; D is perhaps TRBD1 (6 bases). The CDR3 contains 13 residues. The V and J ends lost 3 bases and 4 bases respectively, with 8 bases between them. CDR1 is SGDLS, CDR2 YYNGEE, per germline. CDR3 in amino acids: CASSAQGNQPQHF. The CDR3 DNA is TGTGCCAGCAGCGCACAGGGAAATCAGCCCCAGCATTTT.

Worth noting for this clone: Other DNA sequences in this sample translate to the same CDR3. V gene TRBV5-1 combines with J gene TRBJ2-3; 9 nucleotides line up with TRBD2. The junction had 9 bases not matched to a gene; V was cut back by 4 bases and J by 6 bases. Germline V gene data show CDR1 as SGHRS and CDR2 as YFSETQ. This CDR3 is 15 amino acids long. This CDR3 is CASSLAGGLTDTQYF. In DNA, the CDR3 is TGCGCCAGCAGCCTGGCGGGGGGGCTGACGGATACGCAGTATTTT.

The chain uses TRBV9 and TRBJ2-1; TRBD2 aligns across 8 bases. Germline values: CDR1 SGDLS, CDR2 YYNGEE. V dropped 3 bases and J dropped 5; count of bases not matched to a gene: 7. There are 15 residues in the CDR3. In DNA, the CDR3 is TGTGCCAGCAGCGCAAGCGGGAGAGGCCACAATGAGCAGTTCTTC. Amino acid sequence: CASSASGRGHNEQFF.

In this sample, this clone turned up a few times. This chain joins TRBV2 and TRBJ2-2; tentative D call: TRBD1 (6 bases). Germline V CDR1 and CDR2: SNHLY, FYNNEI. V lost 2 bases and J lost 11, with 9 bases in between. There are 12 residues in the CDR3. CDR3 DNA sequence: TGTGCCAGCAGTGAACAGGGGCCCGAGCTGTTTTTT. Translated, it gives CASSEQGPELFF.

CDR3 bases: TGTGCCAGCAGTTACGGGCCAGCCTACGAGCAGTACTTC. Translation gives CASSYGPAYEQYF. The chain carries TRBV6-5 and TRBJ2-7; no firm D call. Germline V lookup: CDR1 MNHEY, CDR2 SVGAGI. CDR3 length equals 13 residues. V was trimmed by 2 bases and J by 2 bases, leaving 7 bases between them.

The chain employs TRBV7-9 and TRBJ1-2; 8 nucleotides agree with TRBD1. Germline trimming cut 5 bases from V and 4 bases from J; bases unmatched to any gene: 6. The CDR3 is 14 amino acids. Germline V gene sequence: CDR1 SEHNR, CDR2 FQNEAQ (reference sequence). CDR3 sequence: CASSRTGTAYGYTF. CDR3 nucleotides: TGTGCCAGCAGCCGGACAGGGACAGCCTATGGCTACACCTTC.

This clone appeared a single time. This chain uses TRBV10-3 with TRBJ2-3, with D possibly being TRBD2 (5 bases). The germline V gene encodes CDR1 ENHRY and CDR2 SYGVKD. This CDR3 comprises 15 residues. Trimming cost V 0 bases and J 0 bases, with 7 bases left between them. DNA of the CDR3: TGTGCCATCAGTGAGTCAGCGGTTAGCACAGATACGCAGTATTTT. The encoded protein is CAISESAVSTDTQYF.

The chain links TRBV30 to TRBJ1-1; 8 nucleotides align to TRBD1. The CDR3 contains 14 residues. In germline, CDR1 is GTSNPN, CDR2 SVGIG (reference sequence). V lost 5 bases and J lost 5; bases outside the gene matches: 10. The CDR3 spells CAWFLPGGETEAFF. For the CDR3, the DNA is TGTGCCTGGTTCCTCCCAGGGGGCGAGACTGAAGCTTTCTTT.

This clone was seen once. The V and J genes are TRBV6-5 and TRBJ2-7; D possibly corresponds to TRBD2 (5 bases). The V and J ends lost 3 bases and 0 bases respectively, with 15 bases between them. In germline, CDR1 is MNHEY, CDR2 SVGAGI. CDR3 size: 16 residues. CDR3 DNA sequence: TGTGCCAGCAGTTATTCCCCGCGGGCGCACTCCTACGAGCAGTACTTC. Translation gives CASSYSPRAHSYEQYF.

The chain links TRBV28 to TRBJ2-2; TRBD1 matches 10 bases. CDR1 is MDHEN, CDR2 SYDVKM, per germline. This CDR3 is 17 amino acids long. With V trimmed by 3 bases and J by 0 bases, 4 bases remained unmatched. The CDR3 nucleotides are TGTGCCAGCAGTTTTACCGGGACAGGGGCGAACACCGGGGAGCTGTTTTTT. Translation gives CASSFTGTGANTGELFF.

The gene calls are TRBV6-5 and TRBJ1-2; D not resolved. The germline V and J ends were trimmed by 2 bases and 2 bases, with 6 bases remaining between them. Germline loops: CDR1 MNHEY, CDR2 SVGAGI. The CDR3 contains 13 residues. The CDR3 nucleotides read TGTGCCAGCAGTTACCGGGAGAACTATGGCTACACCTTC. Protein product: CASSYRENYGYTF.

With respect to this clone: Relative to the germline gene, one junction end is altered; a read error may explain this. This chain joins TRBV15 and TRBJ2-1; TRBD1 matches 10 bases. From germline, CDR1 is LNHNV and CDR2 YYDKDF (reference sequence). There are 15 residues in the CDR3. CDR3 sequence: CATSREGQGLNEQLF. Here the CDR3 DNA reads TGTGCCACCAGCAGAGAGGGACAGGGGTTGAATGAGCAGCTCTTC.

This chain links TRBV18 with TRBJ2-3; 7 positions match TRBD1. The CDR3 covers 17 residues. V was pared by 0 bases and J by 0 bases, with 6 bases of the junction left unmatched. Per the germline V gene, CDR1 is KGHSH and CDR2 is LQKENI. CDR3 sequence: CASSPPWTGTSTDTQYF. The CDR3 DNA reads TGTGCCAGCTCACCACCCTGGACAGGTACTAGCACAGATACGCAGTATTTT.

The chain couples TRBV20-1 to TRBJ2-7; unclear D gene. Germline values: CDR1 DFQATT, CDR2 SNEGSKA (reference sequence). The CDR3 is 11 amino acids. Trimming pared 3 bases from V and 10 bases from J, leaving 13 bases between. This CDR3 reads CSASQSEEQYF. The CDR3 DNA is TGCAGTGCTAGTCAAAGCGAAGAACAGTACTTC.